This is a list of T cell receptor beta chains from one sample in a study of regulatory T cells in long-lasting Graves disease. MiXCR was run by TCRdb on the multiplex PCR reads, yielding one entry per CDR3 protein. The table lists 350,000 to 450,000 distinct CDR3 sequences, 14% to 15% of them singletons. This same sample was also part of a study on T cells in Graves' hyperthyroidism and ophthalmopathy.

Sample: peripheral blood mononuclear cells (PBMCs), taken at new diagnosis, from a patient treated with antithyroid drugs. All receptors come from a woman in her thirties or forties with Graves disease. CDR3s include the opening cysteine and the closing phenylalanine or tryptophan. The D gene is left open where the match is weak. Some rows have no size entry. The others give once, few or many, or a class for an expanded clone.

d_call	v_call	j_call	clone_size	cdr3_aa	cdr3_nt
NA	TRBV6-1	TRBJ2-7	many	CASSTGTLTYEQYF	TGTGCCAGCAGTACTGGGACATTGACCTACGAGCAGTACTTC
NA	TRBV12-3/TRBV12-4	TRBJ2-7	many	CASSFSRDSYEQYF	TGTGCCAGCAGTTTCTCGAGGGACTCCTACGAGCAGTACTTC
TRBD2	TRBV11-3	TRBJ2-1	many	CASSMGLAGAGNEQFF	TGTGCCAGCAGCATGGGACTAGCGGGAGCAGGAAATGAGCAGTTCTTC
TRBD1	TRBV29-1	TRBJ1-5	many	CSVSSGQGGNQPQHF	TGCAGCGTTTCATCTGGACAGGGCGGCAATCAGCCCCAGCATTTT
NA	TRBV7-2	TRBJ2-7	many	CASSLGFASYEQYF	TGTGCCAGCAGCTTAGGATTCGCCTCCTACGAGCAGTACTTC
NA	TRBV18	TRBJ2-7	NA	CASSVHRDSYEQYF	TGTGCCAGCTCAGTTCACAGGGACTCCTACGAGCAGTACTTC
TRBD2	TRBV15	TRBJ2-3	NA	CATSRVNSGSGGGTDTQYF	TGTGCCACCAGCAGAGTAAATAGCGGGAGTGGTGGGGGCACAGATACGCAGTATTTT
NA	TRBV7-2	TRBJ1-5	few	CASRPGSSNQPQHF	TGTGCCAGCAGACCTGGAAGTAGCAATCAGCCCCAGCATTTT
TRBD2	TRBV19	TRBJ2-1	many	CASSFLAGGVGQFF	TGTGCCAGTAGCTTCCTAGCGGGAGGTGTAGGGCAGTTCTTC
NA	TRBV7-8	TRBJ2-1	few	CASSPFRGHAYNEQFF	TGTGCCAGCAGCCCATTCAGGGGTCACGCCTACAATGAGCAGTTCTTC
TRBD2	TRBV28	TRBJ2-5	NA	CASSERGGASKETQYF	TGTGCCAGCAGCGAAAGGGGAGGGGCGAGCAAGGAGACCCAGTACTTC
NA	TRBV19	TRBJ1-2	once	CASSIDSKGSGYTF	TGTGCCAGTAGTATCGACTCCAAAGGGTCTGGCTACACCTTC
NA	TRBV7-3	TRBJ2-3	many	CASSLSRVMWEFAYTDTQYF	TGTGCCAGCAGCTTATCTCGAGTTATGTGGGAGTTCGCCTACACAGATACGCAGTATTTT
TRBD1	TRBV15	TRBJ1-1	many	CATSSDRGRAFF	TGTGCCACCAGCAGTGACAGGGGAAGAGCTTTCTTT
TRBD2	TRBV7-3	TRBJ2-5	NA	CASSSGAHETQYF	TGTGCCAGCAGCAGCGGGGCCCATGAGACCCAGTACTTC
NA	TRBV12-3/TRBV12-4	TRBJ1-1	many	CASRWSLMNTEAFF	TGTGCCAGCCGGTGGTCCCTCATGAACACTGAAGCTTTCTTT
NA	TRBV5-1	TRBJ1-1	few	CASSPPMGNTEAFF	TGCGCCAGCAGCCCCCCTATGGGGAACACTGAAGCTTTCTTT
TRBD2	TRBV12-3/TRBV12-4	TRBJ2-7	many	CASSGLAGTTYEQYF	TGTGCCAGCTCGGGACTAGCGGGAACGACCTACGAGCAGTACTTC
TRBD1	TRBV5-6	TRBJ2-7	few	CASSSTGGPYEQYF	TGTGCCAGCAGCTCTACAGGGGGCCCCTACGAGCAGTACTTC
NA	TRBV28	TRBJ2-7	many	CASEPAWGTYEQYF	TGTGCCTCCGAACCAGCGTGGGGCACCTACGAGCAGTACTTC
TRBD1	TRBV10-3	TRBJ2-1	many	CAISVRGQGYNEQFF	TGTGCCATCAGTGTTAGGGGGCAGGGTTACAATGAGCAGTTCTTC
NA	TRBV9	TRBJ2-5	many	CASSVRQGREETQYF	TGTGCCAGCAGCGTGAGGCAGGGGCGAGAGGAGACCCAGTACTTC
NA	TRBV28	TRBJ1-2	NA	CASISWKEVGRNYGYTF	TGTGCCAGCATCTCCTGGAAAGAAGTAGGGCGTAACTATGGCTACACCTTC
TRBD2	TRBV10-3	TRBJ2-3	many	CATHPTSGRGADTQYF	TGTGCCACCCATCCGACTAGCGGGAGAGGGGCAGATACGCAGTATTTT
TRBD2	TRBV3-1	TRBJ2-7	NA	CASSQEGPSGYSYEPYF	TGTGCCAGCAGCCAAGAGGGACCTAGCGGGTATTCCTACGAGCCGTACTTC
NA	TRBV6-1	TRBJ2-1	NA	CASSESGPNEQFF	TGTGCCAGCAGTGAGTCAGGGCCCAATGAGCAGTTCTTC
TRBD2	TRBV19	TRBJ2-7	many	CASSNLAGTYEQYF	TGTGCCAGTAGTAACTTAGCGGGGACCTACGAGCAGTACTTC
NA	TRBV7-9	TRBJ1-2	many	CASSLALQGNYGYTF	TGTGCCAGCAGCTTAGCCCTCCAGGGCAACTATGGCTACACCTTC
TRBD2	TRBV20-1	TRBJ2-7	few	CSARGGPTSGRFEQYF	TGCAGTGCTAGAGGTGGGCCCACTAGCGGGAGATTCGAGCAGTACTTC
NA	TRBV20-1	TRBJ1-2	many	CSARPDRSEGNYGYTF	TGCAGTGCTAGACCGGACCGCAGCGAGGGAAACTATGGCTACACCTTC
NA	TRBV5-5	TRBJ2-3	NA	CASSPRTPEGTDTQYF	TGTGCCAGCAGCCCCAGGACCCCCGAGGGGACAGATACGCAGTATTTT
TRBD1	TRBV20-1	TRBJ2-2	many	CSAADRANTGELFF	TGCAGTGCCGCGGACAGGGCGAACACCGGGGAGCTGTTTTTT
NA	TRBV24-1	TRBJ2-3	many	CATSLYTTDTQYF	TGTGCCACCAGCCTTTATACCACAGATACGCAGTATTTT
NA	TRBV27	TRBJ1-6	NA	CASSSGTVVRSSLHF	TGTGCCAGCAGTTCGGGGACCGTTGTCCGTTCATCCCTCCACTTT
TRBD2	TRBV14	TRBJ2-1	many	CASSQGSGSSYNEQFF	TGTGCCAGCAGCCAAGGTAGCGGGAGCTCCTACAATGAGCAGTTCTTC
NA	TRBV12-3/TRBV12-4	TRBJ2-2	many	CASSPSIRGGELFF	TGTGCCAGCAGTCCATCCATAAGGGGGGGGGAGCTGTTTTTT
NA	TRBV7-8	TRBJ1-5	many	CASSPWDSNQPQHF	TGTGCCAGCAGCCCTTGGGATAGCAATCAGCCCCAGCATTTT